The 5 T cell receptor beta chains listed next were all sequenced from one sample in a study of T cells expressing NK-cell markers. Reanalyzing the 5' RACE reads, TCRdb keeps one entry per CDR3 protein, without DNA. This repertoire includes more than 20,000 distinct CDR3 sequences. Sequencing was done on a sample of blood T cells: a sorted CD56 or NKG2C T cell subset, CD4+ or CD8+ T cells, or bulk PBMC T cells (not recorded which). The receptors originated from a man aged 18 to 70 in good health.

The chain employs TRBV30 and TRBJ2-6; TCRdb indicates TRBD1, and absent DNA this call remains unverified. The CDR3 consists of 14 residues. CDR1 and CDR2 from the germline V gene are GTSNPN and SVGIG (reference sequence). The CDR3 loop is CGGSPSSGANVLTF.

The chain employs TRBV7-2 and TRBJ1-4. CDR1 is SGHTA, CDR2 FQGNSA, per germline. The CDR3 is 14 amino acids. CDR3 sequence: CASSPSRTNEKLFF. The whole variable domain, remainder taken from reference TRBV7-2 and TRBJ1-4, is GAGVSQSPSNKVTEKGKDVELRCDPISGHTALYWYRQSLGQGLEFLIYFQGNSAPDKSGLPSDRFSAERTGGSVSTLTIQRTQQEDSAVYLCASSPSRTNEKLFFGSGTQLSVL.

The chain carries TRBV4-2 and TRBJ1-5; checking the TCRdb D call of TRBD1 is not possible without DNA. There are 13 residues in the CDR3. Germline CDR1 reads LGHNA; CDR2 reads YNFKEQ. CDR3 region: CASSQGGKGAQHF.

The chain's CDR3 is CASSVQVTYEQYF. The chain combines TRBV12-3 or TRBV12-4 with TRBJ2-7. The CDR3 runs 13 residues.

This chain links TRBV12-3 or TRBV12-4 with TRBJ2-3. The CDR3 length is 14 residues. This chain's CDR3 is CASRDLTGTDTQYF.